The sequence of this TCR beta chain was determined in a study of CXCR3-negative and CXCR3-positive naive CD8 T cells (dated by TCRdb to the late 2010s). General notes on the study: In total, roughly 150 million TRB reads were obtained, or roughly 1.5 +/- 0.3 million reads per library. Diversity and physicochemical repertoire analyses covered some ten donors pooled from two independent experiments. Naive subsets from five or six donors and memory cells from 3 donors were included in the TRBV-TRBJ cluster analysis.

The sample was run on a NextSeq 550. The Human TCR Profiling Kit (MiLaboratory) was used to make UMI-labeled 5' RACE TRB cDNA libraries. The full amount of extracted RNA was used for cDNA synthesis, and the full amount of resulting cDNA was used for PCR amplification. Libraries were prepared in parallel with an identical number of PCR cycles. On the study's bioinformatics: With a requirement of at least two reads per UMI, MIGEC and MiXCR extracted about 49,000 +/- 11,000 unique UMI-labeled TRB cDNA molecules per library. Each library averaged 40,000 +/- 10,000 functional in-frame TRB CDR3 nucleotide clonotypes without stop codons. Diversity metrics, including normalized Shannon-Wiener and Chao1, were computed in VDJtools after downsampling to 5000 UMI-labeled TRB molecules per sample. For the central five CDR3 residues, VDJtools calculated physicochemical properties weighted by clonotype size, namely interaction energy, strength, volume and Kidera factor 4. Following TCRdb reprocessing, every CDR3 protein sequence forms one entry, and DNA is not provided. TCRdb's processing, not the study's, gives the V and J calls here. This sample's table has entries for over 50,000 distinct CDR3 sequences. The top ten clonotypes cover about 0.84% of the sample.

Each CD8+ T cell subset was flow-sorted in triplicate, and approximately 280,000 cells per subset were placed directly into RLT lysis buffer. To exclude memory contaminants, naive CD8+ T cells were stringently defined as CD45RO-CCR7+CD27+CD95-. Using standard density gradient centrifugation, peripheral blood mononuclear cells were isolated from buffy coats. A FACSAria III was used to flow-sort naive CD8+ T cells into CXCR3-negative and CXCR3-positive populations. Total RNA was extracted from sorted cells with an RNeasy Mini Kit. As to this clonotype: The antigen it binds to is not known.

Findings and caveats that apply to the study as a whole: CXCR3 expression partially decreased after cryopreservation, so most assays used freshly isolated PBMCs. Because surface CD5, which has been linked to self-reactivity in mice, was comparable between naive subsets, TCR interaction strength was also inferred from TRB CDR3 physicochemical properties. TRB CDR3s from CXCR3-positive naive cells showed higher hydrophobicity (lower Kidera factor 4), lower energy, and higher strength and volume indices than CXCR3-negative naive cells. Both naive subsets had comparably high repertoire diversity, while memory CD8+ T cells had much lower repertoire diversity. Within the same donor, TRBV-TRBJ usage looked similar between naive CXCR3-negative and CXCR3-positive cells, but memory cells had distinct patterns.

From the cysteine up to the phenylalanine, the CDR3 has a length of 17 residues. The record lacks a DNA sequence. Looking up the germline V gene yields CDR1 SQVTM and CDR2 ANQGSEA. Sequencing was carried out using naive CXCR3+ CD8+ T cells from blood. The cell subset or site label of this sample denotes: CD45RO-CCR7+CD27+CD95- naive CD8+ T cells expressing CXCR3 (TNR3+). The rearranged chain carries TRBV29-1 and TRBJ2-1; TCRdb names TRBD2, which stays unverified in the absence of DNA. The clonotype was recovered from a human donor in good health. Some clones in this sample may be carry-over from other donors' samples. The CDR3 protein is CSVRGRLAESSYNEQFF.